The table lists the clone carrying this TCR beta chain with a few counts. CDR1 and CDR2 from the germline V gene are LNHNV and YYDKDF (reference sequence). This CDR3 region has 13 residues. V lost 7 bases to trimming and J lost 4 bases, with 10 bases between them. These data come from a study of shared clonotypes between healthy human individuals. The assay was immunoSEQ multiplex PCR, and TCRdb's table has in-frame clones only and misses some. The data contain over a million clones, approximately 80% of them singletons. Sequenced sample: memory CD4+ T cells from PBMCs. Subset defined: CD45RA-negative fraction. The TCR was taken from a man between 18 and 29 years old in good health. Some clones in this sample may be carry-over from other donors' samples. This rearrangement joins TRBV15 to TRBJ1-4, with D uncertain. Here the CDR3 DNA reads TGTGCCACCATGCGAGGGCATAATGAAAAACTGTTTTTT. This sequence encodes CATMRGHNEKLFF.